The next 7 T cell receptor beta chains were all read from a single sample in a study of blood T cell repertoires in COVID-19. The table came from immunoSEQ multiplex PCR; TCRdb's copy has only in-frame clones and leaves some out. The table lists about 200,000 clones, around four fifths of them singletons. The sequenced sample consisted of peripheral blood. All receptors come from a man aged 55-75 years with COVID-19, enrolled during active disease.

The chain combines TRBV2 with TRBJ2-7; 7 bases fit TRBD2. V gave up 7 bases and J gave up 0 bases; unmatched junction bases: 9. CDR1 SNHLY and CDR2 FYNNEI come from the germline V gene. This CDR3 region has 15 residues. The CDR3 reads CASNRDGGSSYEQYF. As DNA, the CDR3 is TGTGCCAGCAATCGGGATGGCGGGAGCTCCTACGAGCAGTACTTC.

V and J are TRBV9 and TRBJ1-1, with D hard to call. The CDR3 has 14 residues. Trimming removed 0 bases at V and 0 bases at J, with 6 bases between. CDR1 and CDR2 (germline): SGDLS, YYNGEE. CDR3 in DNA: TGTGCCAGCAGCGTAGAGGGAGTGAACACTGAAGCTTTCTTT. This sequence encodes CASSVEGVNTEAFF.

CDR3 DNA: TGTGCCTGGAGTGTACAGCAGGGGCCCAACACTGAAGCTTTCTTT. Protein sequence: CAWSVQQGPNTEAFF. The rearrangement links TRBV30 to TRBJ1-1; D might be TRBD1 (6 bases). Germline values: CDR1 GTSNPN, CDR2 SVGIG (reference sequence). V lost 0 bases to trimming and J lost 2 bases, with 13 bases between them. The CDR3 spans 15 residues.

The rearrangement uses TRBV24-1 and TRBJ2-1; perhaps TRBD2 as D (6 bases). From germline, CDR1 is KGHDR and CDR2 SFDVKD. CDR3 length equals 17 residues. V lost 5 bases to trimming and J lost 6 bases, with 22 bases between them. The CDR3 protein is CATSGTPPADGGNEQFF. As DNA, the CDR3 is TGTGCCACCAGTGGTACCCCGCCGGCAGACGGGGGCAATGAGCAGTTCTTC.

J is TRBJ1-1 and V is TRBV5-8; D is possibly TRBD1 (5 bases). The length of the CDR3 is 11 residues. Between the trimmed V and J ends, which lost 4 bases and 6 bases, there was a span of 7 bases. From germline, CDR1 is SGHTS and CDR2 YDEGEE. The CDR3 DNA reads TGTGCCAGCAGCCAGGGTTCTGAAGCTTTCTTT. Encoded protein: CASSQGSEAFF.

The chain has TRBV10-1 and TRBJ2-1; 9 nucleotides match TRBD1. Germline CDR1 is WNHNN and CDR2 is SYGVQD (reference sequence). With V trimmed by 7 bases and J by 5 bases, 3 bases remained unmatched. This CDR3 has 13 amino acids. The CDR3, as DNA: TGCGCCAGCAAACGACAGGGGGACAATGAGCAGTTCTTC. The encoded protein is CASKRQGDNEQFF.

The genes are TRBV30 and TRBJ2-1, with 9 bases matching TRBD1. Germline CDR1 reads GTSNPN; CDR2 reads SVGIG (reference sequence). With 0 bases clipped from V and 13 bases from J, the junction kept 1 base outside the gene matches. The CDR3 contains 11 residues. The CDR3: CAWSVQGAQFF. CDR3 sequence (DNA): TGTGCCTGGAGTGTACAGGGGGCTCAGTTCTTC.